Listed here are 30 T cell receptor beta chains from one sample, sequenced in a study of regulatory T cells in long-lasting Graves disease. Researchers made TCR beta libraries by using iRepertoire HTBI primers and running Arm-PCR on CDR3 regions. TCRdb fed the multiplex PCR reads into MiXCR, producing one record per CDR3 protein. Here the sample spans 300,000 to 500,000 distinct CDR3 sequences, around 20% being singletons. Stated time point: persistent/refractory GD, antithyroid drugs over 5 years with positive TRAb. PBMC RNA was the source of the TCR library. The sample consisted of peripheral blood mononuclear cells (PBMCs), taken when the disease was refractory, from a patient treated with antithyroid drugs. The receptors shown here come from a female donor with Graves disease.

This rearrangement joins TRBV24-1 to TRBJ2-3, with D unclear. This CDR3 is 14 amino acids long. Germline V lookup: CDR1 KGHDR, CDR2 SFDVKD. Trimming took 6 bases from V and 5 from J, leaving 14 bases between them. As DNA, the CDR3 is TGTGCCACCAGTCCTACCAGAGGCGGAGATACGCAGTATTTT. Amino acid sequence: CATSPTRGGDTQYF.

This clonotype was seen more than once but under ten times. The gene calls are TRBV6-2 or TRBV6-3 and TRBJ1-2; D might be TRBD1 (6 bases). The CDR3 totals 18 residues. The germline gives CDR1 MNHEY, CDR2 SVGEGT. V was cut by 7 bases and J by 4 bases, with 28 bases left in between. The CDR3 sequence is CASTSSQGGGPRSYGYTF. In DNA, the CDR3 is TGTGCCAGCACCTCCTCTCAAGGGGGGGGACCCCGTAGCTATGGCTACACCTTC.

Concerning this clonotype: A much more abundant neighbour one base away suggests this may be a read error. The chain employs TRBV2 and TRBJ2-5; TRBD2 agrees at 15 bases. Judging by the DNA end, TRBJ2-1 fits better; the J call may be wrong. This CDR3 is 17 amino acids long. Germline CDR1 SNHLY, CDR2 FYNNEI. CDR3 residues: CASSEAGLAGGPHEQFF. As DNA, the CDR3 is TGTGCCAGCAGTGAAGCTGGACTAGCGGGAGGGCCACACGAGCAGTTCTTC.

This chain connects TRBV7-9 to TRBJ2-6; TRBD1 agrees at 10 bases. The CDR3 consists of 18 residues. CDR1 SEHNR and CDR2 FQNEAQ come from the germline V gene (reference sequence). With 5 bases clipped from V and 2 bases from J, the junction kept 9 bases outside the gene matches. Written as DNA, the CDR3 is TGTGCCAGCAGCCCTGACCCGGGACAGGGGACTGGGGCCAACGTCCTGACTTTC. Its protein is CASSPDPGQGTGANVLTF.

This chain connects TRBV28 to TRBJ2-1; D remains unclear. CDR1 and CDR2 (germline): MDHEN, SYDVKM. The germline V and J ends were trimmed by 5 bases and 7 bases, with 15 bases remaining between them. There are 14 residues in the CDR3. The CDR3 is CASSVTTLVNEQFF. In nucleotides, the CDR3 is TGTGCCAGCAGTGTAACCACTCTAGTAAATGAGCAGTTCTTC.

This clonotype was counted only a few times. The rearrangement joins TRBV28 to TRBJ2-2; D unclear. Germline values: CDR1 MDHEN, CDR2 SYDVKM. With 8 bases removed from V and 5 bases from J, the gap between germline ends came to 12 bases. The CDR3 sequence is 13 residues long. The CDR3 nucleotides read TGTGCCAGCCTCAGACTTGAGACCGGGGAGCTGTTTTTT. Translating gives CASLRLETGELFF.

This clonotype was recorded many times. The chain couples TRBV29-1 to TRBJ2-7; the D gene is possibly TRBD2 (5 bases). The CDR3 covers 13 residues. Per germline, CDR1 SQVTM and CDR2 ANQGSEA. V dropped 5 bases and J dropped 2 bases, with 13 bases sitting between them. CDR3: CSVPTGNTYEQYF. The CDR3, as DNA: TGCAGCGTTCCAACGGGAAATACCTACGAGCAGTACTTC.

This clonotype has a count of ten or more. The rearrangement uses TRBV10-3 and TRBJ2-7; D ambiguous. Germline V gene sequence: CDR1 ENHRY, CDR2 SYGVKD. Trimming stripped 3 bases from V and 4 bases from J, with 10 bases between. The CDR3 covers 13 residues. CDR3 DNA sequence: TGTGCCATCAGTGAAGGCTTTGTTTACGAGCAGTACTTC. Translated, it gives CAISEGFVYEQYF.

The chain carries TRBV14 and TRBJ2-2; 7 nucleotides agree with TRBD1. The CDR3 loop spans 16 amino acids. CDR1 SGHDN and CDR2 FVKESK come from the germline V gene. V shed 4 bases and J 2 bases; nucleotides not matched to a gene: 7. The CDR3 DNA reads TGTGCCAGCAGCCTCTGGGACAGCTTAAACACCGGGGAGCTGTTTTTT. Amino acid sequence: CASSLWDSLNTGELFF.

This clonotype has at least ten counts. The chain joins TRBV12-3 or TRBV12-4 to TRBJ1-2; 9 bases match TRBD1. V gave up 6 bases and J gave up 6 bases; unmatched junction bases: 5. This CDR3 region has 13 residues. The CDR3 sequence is CASSFTGGDGYTF. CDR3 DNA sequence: TGTGCCAGCAGCTTTACAGGGGGCGATGGCTACACCTTC.

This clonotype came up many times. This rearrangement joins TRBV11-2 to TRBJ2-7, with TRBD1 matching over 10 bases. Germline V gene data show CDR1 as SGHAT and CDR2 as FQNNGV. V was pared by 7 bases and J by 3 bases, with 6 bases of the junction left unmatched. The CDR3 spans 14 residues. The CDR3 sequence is CASTMRDRGYEQYF. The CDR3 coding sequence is TGTGCCAGCACAATGAGGGACAGGGGCTACGAGCAGTACTTC.

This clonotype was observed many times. CDR3 in amino acids: CASRGDGGIYEQYF. As DNA, the CDR3 is TGTGCCAGCAGGGGGGACGGGGGAATCTACGAGCAGTACTTC. The V gene is TRBV2, the J gene TRBJ2-7; D possibly corresponds to TRBD2 (6 bases). V was pared by 6 bases and J by 3 bases, with 15 bases between. This CDR3 contains 14 residues. Per germline, CDR1 SNHLY and CDR2 FYNNEI.

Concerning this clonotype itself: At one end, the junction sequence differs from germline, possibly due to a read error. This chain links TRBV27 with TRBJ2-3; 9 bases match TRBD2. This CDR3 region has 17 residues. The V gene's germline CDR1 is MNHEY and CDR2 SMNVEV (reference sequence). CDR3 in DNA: TGTGCCAGCAGTTCCTCTAGCGGGACCGGTTTCGCAGATACGCGGTATTTT. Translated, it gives CASSSSSGTGFADTRYF.

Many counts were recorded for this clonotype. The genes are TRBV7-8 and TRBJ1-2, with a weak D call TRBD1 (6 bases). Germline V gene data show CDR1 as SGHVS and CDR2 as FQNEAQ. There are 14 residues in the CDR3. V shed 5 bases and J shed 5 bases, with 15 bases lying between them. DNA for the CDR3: TGTGCCAGCAGCCCGCAAGGGGGGGTATATGGCTACACCTTC. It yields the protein CASSPQGGVYGYTF.

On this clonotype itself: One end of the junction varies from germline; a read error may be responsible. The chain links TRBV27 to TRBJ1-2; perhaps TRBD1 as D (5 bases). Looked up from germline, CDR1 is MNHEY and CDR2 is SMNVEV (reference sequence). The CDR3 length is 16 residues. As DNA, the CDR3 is TGTGTCAGCAGTCTCGTCCCGGGGCCCGGGGAGCCTGGCTACACCTTC. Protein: CVSSLVPGPGEPGYTF.

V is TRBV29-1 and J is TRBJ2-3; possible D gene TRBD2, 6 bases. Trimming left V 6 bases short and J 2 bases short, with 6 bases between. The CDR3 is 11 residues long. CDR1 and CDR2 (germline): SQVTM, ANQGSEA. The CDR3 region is CSVDYTDTQYF. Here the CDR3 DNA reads TGCAGCGTGGACTACACAGATACGCAGTATTTT.

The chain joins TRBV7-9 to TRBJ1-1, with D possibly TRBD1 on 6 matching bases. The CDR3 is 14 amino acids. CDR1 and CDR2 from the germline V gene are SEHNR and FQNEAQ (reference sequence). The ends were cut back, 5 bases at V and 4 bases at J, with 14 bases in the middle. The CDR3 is CASSRQAESTEAFF. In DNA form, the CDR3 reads TGTGCCAGCAGCCGACAGGCTGAATCCACTGAAGCTTTCTTT.

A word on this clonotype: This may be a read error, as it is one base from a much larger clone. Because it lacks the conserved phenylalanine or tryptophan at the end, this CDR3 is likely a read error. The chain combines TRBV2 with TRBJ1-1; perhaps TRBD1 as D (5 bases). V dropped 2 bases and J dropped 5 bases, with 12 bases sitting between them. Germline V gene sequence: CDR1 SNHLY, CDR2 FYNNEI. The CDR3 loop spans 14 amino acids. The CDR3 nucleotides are TGTGCCAGCAGTGAAACTCTCGCAGGGACTGAAGCTTTCTCT. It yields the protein CASSETLAGTEAFS.

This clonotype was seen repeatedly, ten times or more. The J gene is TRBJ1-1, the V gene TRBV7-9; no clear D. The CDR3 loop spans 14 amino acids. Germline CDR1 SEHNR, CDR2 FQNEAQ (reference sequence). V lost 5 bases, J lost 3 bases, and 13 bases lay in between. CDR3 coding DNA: TGTGCCAGCAGCGACGGCCGAGGAGACACTGAAGCTTTCTTT. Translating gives CASSDGRGDTEAFF. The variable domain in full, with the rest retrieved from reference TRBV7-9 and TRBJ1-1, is DTGVSQNPRHKITKRGQNVTFRCDPISEHNRLYWYRQTLGQGPEFLTYFQNEAQLEKSRLLSDRFSAERPKGSFSTLEIQRTEQGDSAMYLCASSDGRGDTEAFFGQGTRLTVV.

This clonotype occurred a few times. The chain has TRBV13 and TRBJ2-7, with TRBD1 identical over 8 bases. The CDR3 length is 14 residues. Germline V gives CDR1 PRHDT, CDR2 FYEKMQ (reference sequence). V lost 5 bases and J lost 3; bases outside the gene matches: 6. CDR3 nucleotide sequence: TGTGCCAGCAGCCTCCGGGACAGGCACTACGAGCAGTACTTC. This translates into CASSLRDRHYEQYF.

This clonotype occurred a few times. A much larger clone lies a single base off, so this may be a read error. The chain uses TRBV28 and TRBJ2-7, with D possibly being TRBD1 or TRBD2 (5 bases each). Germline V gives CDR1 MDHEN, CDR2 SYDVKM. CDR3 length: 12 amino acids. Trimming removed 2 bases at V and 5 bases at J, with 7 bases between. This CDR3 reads CASSLRGDEQYF. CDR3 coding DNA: TGTGCCAGCAGTTTACGAGGGGACGAGCAGTACTTC.

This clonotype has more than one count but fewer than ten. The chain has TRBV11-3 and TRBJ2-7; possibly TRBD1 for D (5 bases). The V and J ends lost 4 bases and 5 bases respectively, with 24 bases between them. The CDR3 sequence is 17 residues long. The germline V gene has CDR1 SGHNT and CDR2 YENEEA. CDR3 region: CASSSGLVLVRIHEQYF. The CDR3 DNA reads TGTGCCAGCAGCTCAGGGTTGGTTTTGGTACGGATCCACGAGCAGTACTTC.

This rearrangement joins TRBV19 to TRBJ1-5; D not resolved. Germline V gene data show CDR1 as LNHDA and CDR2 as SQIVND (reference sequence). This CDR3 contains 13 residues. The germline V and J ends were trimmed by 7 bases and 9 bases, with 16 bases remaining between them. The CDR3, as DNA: TGTGCCAGTACCACCGTAGGGCCCTCGCCCCAGCATTTT. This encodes CASTTVGPSPQHF. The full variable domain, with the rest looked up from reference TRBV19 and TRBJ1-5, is DGGITQSPKYLFRKEGQNVTLSCEQNLNHDAMYWYRQDPGQGLRLIYYSQIVNDFQKGDIAEGYSVSREKKESFPLTVTSAQKNPTAFYLCASTTVGPSPQHFGDGTRLSIL.

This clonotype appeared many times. CDR3 bases: TGTGCCAGCAGTCCCCGGACAGGGACACAAGAGACCCAGTACTTC. Its translation: CASSPRTGTQETQYF. The chain couples TRBV27 to TRBJ2-5, with 8 bases lining up with TRBD1. The germline CDR1 and CDR2 sequences are MNHEY and SMNVEV (reference sequence). The CDR3 covers 15 residues. Unmatched junction bases numbered 7, after V lost 5 bases and J lost 2 bases.

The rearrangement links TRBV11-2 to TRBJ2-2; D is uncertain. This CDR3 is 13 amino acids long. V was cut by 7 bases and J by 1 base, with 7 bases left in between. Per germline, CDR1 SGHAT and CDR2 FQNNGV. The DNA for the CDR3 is TGTGCCAGCAACCCTGGGAACACCGGGGAGCTGTTTTTT. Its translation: CASNPGNTGELFF.

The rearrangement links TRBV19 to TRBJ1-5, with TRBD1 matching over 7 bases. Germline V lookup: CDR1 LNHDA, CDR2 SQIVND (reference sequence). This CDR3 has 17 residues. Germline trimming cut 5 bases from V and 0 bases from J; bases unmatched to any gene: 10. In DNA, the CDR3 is TGTGCCAGTAGTTCGGGACAGAATCTTTATAGCAATCAGCCCCAGCATTTT. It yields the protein CASSSGQNLYSNQPQHF. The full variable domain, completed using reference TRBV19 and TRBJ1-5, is DGGITQSPKYLFRKEGQNVTLSCEQNLNHDAMYWYRQDPGQGLRLIYYSQIVNDFQKGDIAEGYSVSREKKESFPLTVTSAQKNPTAFYLCASSSGQNLYSNQPQHFGDGTRLSIL.

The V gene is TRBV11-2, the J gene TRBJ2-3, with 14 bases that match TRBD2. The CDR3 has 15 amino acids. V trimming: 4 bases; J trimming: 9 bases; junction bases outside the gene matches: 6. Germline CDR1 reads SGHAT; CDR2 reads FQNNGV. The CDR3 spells CASSSGLAGEGTQYF. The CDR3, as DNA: TGTGCCAGCAGCTCGGGACTAGCGGGAGAGGGGACGCAGTATTTT.

CDR3: CASSPEGVGLAGANVLTF. The DNA of the CDR3 is TGTGCCAGCAGCCCCGAGGGGGTGGGTTTGGCTGGGGCCAACGTCCTGACTTTC. V is TRBV7-8 and J is TRBJ2-6; tentatively, D is TRBD1 (6 bases). This CDR3 has 18 amino acids. Germline V gene lookup returns CDR1 SGHVS and CDR2 FQNEAQ. The V gene lost 5 bases and the J gene lost 2 bases, with 19 bases spanning the gap. The full variable domain, completed using reference TRBV7-8 and TRBJ2-6, is GAGVSQSPRYKVAKRGQDVALRCDPISGHVSLFWYQQALGQGPEFLTYFQNEAQLDKSGLPSDRFFAERPEGSVSTLKIQRTQQEDSAVYLCASSPEGVGLAGANVLTFGAGSRLTVL.

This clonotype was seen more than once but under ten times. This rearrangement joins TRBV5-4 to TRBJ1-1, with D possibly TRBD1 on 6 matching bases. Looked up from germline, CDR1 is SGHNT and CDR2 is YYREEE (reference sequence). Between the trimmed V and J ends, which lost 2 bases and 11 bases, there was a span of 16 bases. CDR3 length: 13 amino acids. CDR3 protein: CASSLGTGSSAFF. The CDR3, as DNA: TGTGCCAGCAGCTTAGGTACAGGGAGTTCGGCTTTCTTT.

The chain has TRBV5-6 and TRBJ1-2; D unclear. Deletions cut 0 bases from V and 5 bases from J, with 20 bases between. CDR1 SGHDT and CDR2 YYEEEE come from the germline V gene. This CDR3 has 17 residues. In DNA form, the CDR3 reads TGTGCCAGCAGCTTGGCCAGAACAATCGGGTCGCCTTATGGCTACACCTTC. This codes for CASSLARTIGSPYGYTF.